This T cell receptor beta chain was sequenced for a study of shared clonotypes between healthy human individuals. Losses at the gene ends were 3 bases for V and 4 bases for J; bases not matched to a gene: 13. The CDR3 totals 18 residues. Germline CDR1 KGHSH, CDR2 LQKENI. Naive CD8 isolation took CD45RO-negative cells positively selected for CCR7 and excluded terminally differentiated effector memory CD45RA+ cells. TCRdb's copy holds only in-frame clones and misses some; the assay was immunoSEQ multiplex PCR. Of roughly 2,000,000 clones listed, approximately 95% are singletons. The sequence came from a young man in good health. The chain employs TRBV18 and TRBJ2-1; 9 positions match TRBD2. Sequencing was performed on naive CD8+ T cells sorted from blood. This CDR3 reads CASSPGGLAGPLYNEQFF. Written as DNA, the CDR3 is TGTGCCAGCTCACCTGGGGGGCTAGCGGGACCCCTTTACAATGAGCAGTTCTTC. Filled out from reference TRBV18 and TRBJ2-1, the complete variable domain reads NAGVMQNPRHLVRRRGQEARLRCSPMKGHSHVYWYRQLPEEGLKFMVYLQKENIIDESGMPKERFSAEFPKEGPSILRIQQVVRGDSAAYFCASSPGGLAGPLYNEQFFGPGTRLTVL.